The 4 T cell receptor beta chains below come from one sample, sequenced in a study of blood T cells in healthy people across ages. The authors ran a second PCR of about 6 to 11 cycles using a sample-barcoded 5' primer and a J-beta primer mix. One entry per CDR3 protein, called by TCRdb with MiXCR from the 5' RACE reads. The repertoire includes fewer than 950,000 distinct CDR3 sequences, 30% to 45% of them detected once, and approximately 12% sits in the top ten. The specimen was blood. The origin of the receptors is a man aged 18 to 29 in good health.

The table lists this clonotype with a few counts. The rearrangement uses TRBV20-1 and TRBJ2-1; 10 nucleotides line up with TRBD2. The CDR3 consists of 15 residues. Trimming took 0 bases from V and 9 from J; bases not matched to a gene: 8. Germline V CDR1 and CDR2: DFQATT, SNEGSKA (reference sequence). The chain's CDR3 is CSARDRASGGPEQFF. The CDR3 coding sequence is TGCAGTGCTAGAGATCGGGCTAGCGGGGGTCCTGAGCAGTTCTTC.

The chain links TRBV15 to TRBJ2-5; D might be TRBD2 (6 bases). V lost 0 bases, J lost 0 bases, and 8 bases lay in between. The germline V gene encodes CDR1 LNHNV and CDR2 YYDKDF (reference sequence). There are 15 residues in the CDR3. CDR3 DNA: TGTGCCACCAGCAGAGATCCGGGGGACCAAGAGACCCAGTACTTC. This sequence encodes CATSRDPGDQETQYF.

J is TRBJ2-4 and V is TRBV20-1; D not certain. Germline V lookup: CDR1 DFQATT, CDR2 SNEGSKA (reference sequence). V was clipped by 2 bases and J by 7 bases, with 15 bases between them. There are 14 residues in the CDR3. This CDR3 reads CSARMGLGTNIQYF. CDR3 DNA: TGCAGTGCTAGAATGGGCTTGGGAACTAACATTCAGTACTTC.

This clonotype was recorded a few times. A much larger clone sits a single nucleotide away, making a read error possible. The J gene is TRBJ2-1, the V gene TRBV18; TRBD2 agrees at 7 bases. Matching the DNA end better, TRBJ2-7 makes the J call doubtful. This CDR3 has 17 residues. CDR1 KGHSH and CDR2 LQKENI come from the germline V gene. The DNA for the CDR3 is TGTGCCAGCTCACCTACCACGCTAGCGGTCTCCTACAATGAGCAGTACTTC. This sequence encodes CASSPTTLAVSYNEQYF.